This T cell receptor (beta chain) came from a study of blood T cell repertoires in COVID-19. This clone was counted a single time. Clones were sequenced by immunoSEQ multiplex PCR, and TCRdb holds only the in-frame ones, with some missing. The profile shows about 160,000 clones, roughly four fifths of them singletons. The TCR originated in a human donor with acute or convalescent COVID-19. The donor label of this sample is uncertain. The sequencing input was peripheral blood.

DNA for the CDR3: TGCAGCGTTAGAGGGGGCAGCTACGAGCAGTACTTC. This gives the protein CSVRGGSYEQYF. The genes are TRBV29-1 and TRBJ2-7; TRBD1 aligns across 7 bases. CDR1 is SQVTM, CDR2 ANQGSEA, per germline. Trimming removed 5 bases from V and 3 bases from J; junction bases left unmatched: 4. This CDR3 is 12 amino acids long.